The 29 T cell receptor beta chains given below trace back to one sample, sequenced in a study of T cell responses to AZD1222 COVID-19 vaccine. Clones were sequenced by immunoSEQ multiplex PCR, and TCRdb holds only the in-frame ones, with some missing. The sample includes 150,000 to 200,000 clones, 90% to 95% of them seen just once. This material consisted of peripheral blood, taken on day 0 of AZD1222 vaccination. Receptor source: an adult in good health.

The chain uses TRBV11-2 and TRBJ1-1; D call uncertain. The CDR3 is 13 amino acids. The ends were cut back, 2 bases at V and 1 base at J, with 5 bases in the middle. Germline assignment: CDR1 SGHAT and CDR2 FQNNGV. CDR3 coding DNA: TGTGCCAGCAGCTTACAGGAGAACACTGAAGCTTTCTTT. The encoded protein is CASSLQENTEAFF.

This chain uses TRBV6-5 with TRBJ1-1; TRBD1 might be the D (6 bases). CDR1 and CDR2 from the germline V gene are MNHEY and SVGAGI. The CDR3 consists of 13 residues. V lost 2 bases and J lost 6, with 10 bases in between. CDR3 nucleotides: TGTGCCAGCAGTTACACAGGACAGTCTGAAGCTTTCTTT. As protein: CASSYTGQSEAFF.

The V gene is TRBV19, the J gene TRBJ1-6; D unclear. CDR3 size: 14 residues. Germline V CDR1 and CDR2: LNHDA, SQIVND (reference sequence). Trimming pared 4 bases from V and 7 bases from J, leaving 11 bases between. The CDR3 nucleotides are TGTGCCAGTAGTAGGTACCGGACCAATTCACCCCTCCACTTT. Residues: CASSRYRTNSPLHF.

V and J are TRBV5-6 and TRBJ2-1; 12 bases are a match to TRBD2. The CDR3 is 14 amino acids. The V and J ends lost 1 base and 15 bases, in that order; junction bases with no gene match: 8. The germline gives CDR1 SGHDT, CDR2 YYEEEE. CDR3 region: CASSLRLAGGHRFF. The CDR3 bases are TGTGCCAGCAGCTTGAGGCTAGCGGGGGGGCATAGGTTCTTC.

The V gene is TRBV3-1 (or the pseudogene TRBV3-2), the J gene TRBJ2-5; tentatively, D is TRBD1 (5 bases). Germline loops: CDR1 LGHDT, CDR2 YNNKEL (reference sequence). Trimming removed 4 bases from V and 2 bases from J, with 14 bases in between. CDR3 size: 15 residues. CDR3 sequence: CASSPQVRQQETQYF. The CDR3 DNA sequence: TGTGCCAGCAGCCCACAGGTACGGCAGCAAGAGACCCAGTACTTC.

The J gene is TRBJ2-3, the V gene TRBV6-5; D is undetermined. From germline, CDR1 is MNHEY and CDR2 SVGAGI. Trimming cost V 7 bases and J 2 bases, with 4 bases left between them. The CDR3 runs to 11 residues. CDR3 amino acids: CASTFTDTQYF. The CDR3 DNA follows: TGTGCCAGCACCTTCACAGATACGCAGTATTTT.

This clone showed up just once. The rearrangement joins TRBV11-2 to TRBJ2-5; no firm D call. CDR1 SGHAT and CDR2 FQNNGV come from the germline V gene. Trimming shortened V by 3 bases and J by 5 bases, and 4 bases separated the two germline ends. This CDR3 contains 11 residues. CDR3 loop: CASSFTETQYF. The CDR3 DNA is TGTGCCAGCAGCTTTACGGAGACCCAGTACTTC. The full variable domain, with the rest looked up from reference TRBV11-2 and TRBJ2-5, is EAGVAQSPRYKIIEKRQSVAFWCNPISGHATLYWYQQILGQGPKLLIQFQNNGVVDDSQLPKDRFSAERLKGVDSTLKIQPAKLEDSAVYLCASSFTETQYFGPGTRLLVL.

The chain is built from TRBV13 and TRBJ1-1; D not resolved. The germline V gene encodes CDR1 PRHDT and CDR2 FYEKMQ (reference sequence). The CDR3 has 13 residues. Trimming cost V 1 base and J 7 bases, with 10 bases left between them. This chain's CDR3 is CASSLEQPNEAFF. The DNA of the CDR3 is TGTGCCAGCAGCTTAGAACAGCCTAATGAAGCTTTCTTT.

CDR3 in DNA: TGTGCCAGCAGATATGCCCCGACAGAATACAATGAGCAGTTCTTC. Residues: CASRYAPTEYNEQFF. J is TRBJ2-1 and V is TRBV6-5; perhaps TRBD1 as D (5 bases). Deletions cut 6 bases from V and 4 bases from J, with 16 bases between. This CDR3 is 15 amino acids long. Looked up from germline, CDR1 is MNHEY and CDR2 is SVGAGI.

This chain links TRBV2 with TRBJ1-1; TRBD1 matches at 7 bases. This CDR3 has 19 residues. CDR1 and CDR2 from the germline V gene are SNHLY and FYNNEI. V lost 9 bases to trimming and J lost 0 bases; unmatched junction nucleotides: 22. The chain's CDR3 is CARASGAGTEAYMNTEAFF. CDR3 DNA: TGTGCCAGAGCTTCGGGGGCCGGGACAGAGGCTTACATGAACACTGAAGCTTTCTTT.

This sequence joins TRBV4-1 and TRBJ2-1; D not resolved. This CDR3 region has 14 residues. Germline loops: CDR1 MGHRA, CDR2 YSYEKL. V dropped 1 base and J dropped 7 bases, with 11 bases sitting between them. The CDR3 coding sequence is TGCGCCAGCAGCCAAGGGTGGGATGATAATGAGCAGTTCTTC. Protein product: CASSQGWDDNEQFF.

V gene TRBV10-2 combines with J gene TRBJ2-3, with a possible D match to TRBD1 (6 bases). Trimming left V 6 bases short and J 0 bases short, with 13 bases between. The CDR3 runs to 15 residues. CDR1 and CDR2 from the germline V gene are WSHSY and SAAADI. Here the CDR3 DNA reads TGCGCCAGCAGCGCGGACAGCTCTAGCACAGATACGCAGTATTTT. Protein sequence: CASSADSSSTDTQYF.

This chain joins TRBV15 and TRBJ1-4, with 7 positions matching TRBD1. CDR3 length: 14 amino acids. V was pared by 5 bases and J by 8 bases, with 8 bases of the junction left unmatched. CDR1 is LNHNV and CDR2 is YYDKDF in the germline V gene (reference sequence). CDR3 sequence reads: CATSPEGAKEKLFF. CDR3 DNA sequence: TGTGCCACCAGCCCAGAGGGGGCGAAGGAAAAACTGTTTTTT.

The chain is built from TRBV29-1 and TRBJ2-1; 12 bases match TRBD2. The V gene's germline CDR1 is SQVTM and CDR2 ANQGSEA. Germline trimming cut 7 bases from V and 3 bases from J; bases unmatched to any gene: 16. The CDR3 is 18 amino acids. The CDR3 nucleotides read TGCAGCGGCCGTCGCCGGACTAGCGGGGTTCCAAGCTACAATGAGCAGTTCTTC. Its translation: CSGRRRTSGVPSYNEQFF.

CDR3 DNA: TGTGCCTGGAGTGTACTCGCCACCAATCAGCCCCAGCATTTT. Its translation is CAWSVLATNQPQHF. V is TRBV30 and J is TRBJ1-5; D remains ambiguous. The CDR3 runs 14 residues. Germline CDR1 and CDR2: GTSNPN and SVGIG (reference sequence). V lost 0 bases, J lost 3 bases, and 9 bases lay in between.

The V and J genes are TRBV10-3 and TRBJ1-6; a possible D gene is TRBD1 (6 bases). Germline V gene sequence: CDR1 ENHRY, CDR2 SYGVKD. The CDR3 is 15 amino acids. Trimming stripped 0 bases from V and 6 bases from J, with 9 bases between. This CDR3 reads CAISESGGPNSPLHF. The CDR3 coding sequence is TGTGCCATCAGTGAGTCGGGGGGGCCTAATTCACCCCTCCACTTT.

The chain is built from TRBV5-4 and TRBJ1-2; 8 nucleotides agree with TRBD1. In germline, CDR1 is SGHNT, CDR2 YYREEE (reference sequence). The CDR3 is 15 residues long. Germline trimming cut 0 bases from V and 7 bases from J; bases unmatched to any gene: 8. In DNA, the CDR3 is TGTGCCAGCAGCTTGGATGGCAGGGGGCTGTTTGGCTACACCTTC. Translating gives CASSLDGRGLFGYTF.

V is TRBV10-3 and J is TRBJ1-2; 9 bases are shared with TRBD1. The CDR3 sequence is 12 residues long. Trimming at V came to 4 bases and at J to 7 bases, leaving 1 base not matched to a gene. CDR1 and CDR2 from the germline V gene are ENHRY and SYGVKD. CDR3 region: CAISGGQGGYTF. The DNA for the CDR3 is TGTGCCATCAGTGGGGGACAGGGTGGCTACACCTTC.

This rearrangement joins TRBV5-8 to TRBJ1-3; a possible D gene is TRBD1 (5 bases). In germline, CDR1 is SGHTS, CDR2 YDEGEE. Between the trimmed V and J ends, which lost 3 bases and 4 bases, there was a span of 17 bases. The CDR3 is made up of 16 amino acids. CDR3: CASSWDLNPFGNTIYF. Written as DNA, the CDR3 is TGTGCCAGCAGCTGGGACCTTAACCCCTTCGGAAACACCATATATTTT.

The chain employs TRBV7-9 and TRBJ1-6; D gene ambiguous. V lost 5 bases and J 0 bases, leaving 17 bases between the germline ends. The CDR3 is 18 residues long. Germline V CDR1 and CDR2: SEHNR, FQNEAQ (reference sequence). The CDR3 region is CASSPGNKGFSYNSPLHF. CDR3 DNA: TGTGCCAGCAGCCCGGGGAACAAGGGTTTCTCCTATAATTCACCCCTCCACTTT.

The rearrangement joins TRBV25-1 to TRBJ2-7, with unresolved D. The V gene lost 6 bases and the J gene lost 3 bases, with 9 bases spanning the gap. Germline V gives CDR1 MGHDK, CDR2 SYGVNS. The CDR3 extends over 12 amino acids. CDR3 DNA: TGTGCCAGCAGATTTGACCGCTACGAGCAGTACTTC. Translating gives CASRFDRYEQYF.

This clone was seen more than once but under ten times. The CDR3 DNA reads as TGCAGCGTTGAAGTTCTGGAGACAGGGGGCTACGAGCAGTACTTC. It codes for CSVEVLETGGYEQYF. The rearrangement links TRBV29-1 to TRBJ2-7, with TRBD1 identical over 9 bases. This CDR3 region has 15 residues. V shed 1 base, J shed 3 bases, and the junction held 7 bases outside the gene matches. Germline loops: CDR1 SQVTM, CDR2 ANQGSEA.

V is TRBV12-3 or TRBV12-4 and J is TRBJ2-7; D uncertain. Between the trimmed V and J ends, which lost 4 bases and 3 bases, there was a span of 4 bases. The CDR3 runs to 11 residues. As DNA, the CDR3 is TGTGCCAGCAGTTCCCTCTACGAGCAGTACTTC. Protein sequence: CASSSLYEQYF.

This rearrangement joins TRBV6-1 to TRBJ2-1; D possibly corresponds to TRBD1 (5 bases). Per the germline V gene, CDR1 is MNHNS and CDR2 is SASEGT. The CDR3 runs 16 residues. Between the trimmed V and J ends, which lost 3 bases and 6 bases, there was a span of 18 bases. The CDR3 protein is CASSDGPPGSLNEQFF. The CDR3 DNA sequence: TGTGCCAGCAGTGATGGGCCTCCAGGGTCCCTCAATGAGCAGTTCTTC.

The gene calls are TRBV5-1 and TRBJ1-3, with D hard to call. V lost 0 bases and J 2 bases, leaving 9 bases between the germline ends. CDR1 is SGHRS and CDR2 is YFSETQ in the germline V gene. The CDR3 extends over 15 amino acids. The CDR3 DNA is TGCGCCAGCAGCTTGGCGACCCAAACTGGAAACACCATATATTTT. Its protein product is CASSLATQTGNTIYF.

The table lists this clone with a few counts. The genes are TRBV6-4 and TRBJ2-2; TRBD2 matches at 10 bases. The germline CDR1 and CDR2 sequences are MRHNA and SNTAGT. The CDR3 covers 16 residues. J was trimmed by 6 bases and V by 0 bases; bases with no gene match: 4. As DNA, the CDR3 is TGTGCCAGCAGTGACTCCGGTCTAGCGGGAGCCGGGGAGCTGTTTTTT. Its protein product is CASSDSGLAGAGELFF.

A remark on this clone: At the DNA level, this CDR3 is encoded by other sequences in the same sample as well. This rearrangement joins TRBV29-1 to TRBJ1-2; TRBD1 agrees at 9 bases. The CDR3 is 13 amino acids. Germline CDR1 and CDR2: SQVTM and ANQGSEA. J lost 4 bases, V lost 4 bases, and 4 bases had no gene match. CDR3 region: CSVARTGAYGYTF. In DNA form, the CDR3 reads TGCAGCGTTGCGAGGACAGGGGCCTATGGCTACACCTTC.

The chain uses TRBV6-4 and TRBJ1-1, with a weak D call TRBD1 (5 bases). The CDR3 consists of 14 residues. Trimming took 3 bases from V and 3 from J, leaving 11 bases between them. Germline V gives CDR1 MRHNA, CDR2 SNTAGT. Here the CDR3 reads CASSESEGYTEAFF. The CDR3 coding sequence is TGTGCCAGCAGTGAGTCCGAGGGGTACACTGAAGCTTTCTTT.

This chain connects TRBV3-1 (or the pseudogene TRBV3-2) to TRBJ1-6, with D maybe TRBD1 (5 bases). Germline values: CDR1 LGHDT, CDR2 YNNKEL (reference sequence). V shed 4 bases and J shed 14 bases, with 12 bases lying between them. The CDR3 spans 12 residues. CDR3 amino acids: CASSPGRGTLHF. In DNA, the CDR3 is TGTGCCAGCAGCCCCGGCCGGGGGACCCTCCACTTT.